This T cell receptor (beta chain) stems from a study of Graves' ophthalmopathy and Graves' hyperthyroidism. General study points: Most expanded thyroid clonotypes above 0.001 frequency also appeared in blood.

The sample holds many counts of this clonotype. Its antigen is as yet unknown. Trimming pared 3 bases from V and 1 base from J, leaving 12 bases between. The CDR3 is made up of 15 amino acids. Germline loops: CDR1 LNHDA, CDR2 SQIVND (reference sequence). Amplifying from RNA transcripts, the study obtained TCR beta CDR3 regions. First-round RT-PCR employed HTBI primers, with a second-round multiplex PCR after it. Each CDR3 protein gets one entry after TCRdb re-called the multiplex PCR reads with MiXCR. The sample consists of 350,000 to 400,000 distinct CDR3 sequences, over 15% of them appearing once. This rearrangement joins TRBV19 to TRBJ1-1; D is possibly TRBD1 (5 bases). Sequencing was done on a sample of peripheral blood. The source is a woman aged 18-29 years with stable Graves' hyperthyroidism. Here the CDR3 DNA reads TGTGCCAGTAGTATCCCGGGGGGATGGAACACTGAAGCTTTCTTT. As protein: CASSIPGGWNTEAFF. Complete variable domain (other parts from reference TRBV19 and TRBJ1-1): DGGITQSPKYLFRKEGQNVTLSCEQNLNHDAMYWYRQDPGQGLRLIYYSQIVNDFQKGDIAEGYSVSREKKESFPLTVTSAQKNPTAFYLCASSIPGGWNTEAFFGQGTRLTVV.